The 14 T cell receptor beta chains listed next were all sequenced from one sample in a study of shared clonotypes between healthy human individuals. Produced via immunoSEQ multiplex PCR; TCRdb's table is partial and in-frame only. Counted here are a few million clones, more than 80% occurring once; the ten biggest clones make up 0.3% to 0.4%. The sequenced material came from naive CD4+ T cells from PBMCs. Stated subset: CD45RA+ positively selected. The receptor set was obtained from a man between 18 and 29 years old in good health. Some clones in this sample may be carry-over from other donors' samples.

This chain connects TRBV5-1 to TRBJ1-1, with 7 bases that match TRBD1. Per the germline V gene, CDR1 is SGHRS and CDR2 is YFSETQ. The CDR3 is made up of 14 amino acids. Unmatched junction bases numbered 3, after V lost 3 bases and J lost 1 base. CDR3 amino acids: CASSYGTENTEAFF. The CDR3 DNA reads TGCGCCAGCAGCTACGGGACAGAGAACACTGAAGCTTTCTTT.

The CDR3 loop reads CASSLMGTSGPAVDEQFF. CDR3 sequence (DNA): TGTGCCAGCAGCTTAATGGGGACTAGCGGCCCAGCTGTCGATGAGCAGTTCTTC. J is TRBJ2-1 and V is TRBV7-3, with TRBD2 matching 11 bases. J lost 8 bases, V lost 1 base, and 13 bases had no gene match. Germline CDR1 is SGHTA and CDR2 is FQGTGA. The CDR3 contains 18 residues. Together with reference TRBV7-3 and TRBJ2-1, the CDR3 gives the full variable domain: GAGVSQTPSNKVTEKGKYVELRCDPISGHTALYWYRQSLGQGPEFLIYFQGTGAADDSGLPNDRFFAVRPEGSVSTLKIQRTERGDSAVYLCASSLMGTSGPAVDEQFFGPGTRLTVL.

This clone came up once. V is TRBV7-2 and J is TRBJ2-5; tentative D call: TRBD2 (5 bases). The length of the CDR3 is 16 residues. With 5 bases removed from V and 4 bases from J, the gap between germline ends came to 20 bases. From germline, CDR1 is SGHTA and CDR2 FQGNSA. DNA for the CDR3: TGTGCCAGCAGCCCAAACCAAGTACTAGTAAGAGAGACCCAGTACTTC. Translation: CASSPNQVLVRETQYF.

The J gene is TRBJ2-7, the V gene TRBV5-6, with 9 nucleotides matching TRBD2. CDR3 length: 15 amino acids. V was clipped by 4 bases and J by 2 bases; unmatched bases: 7. CDR1 is SGHDT, CDR2 YYEEEE, per germline. The CDR3 nucleotides read TGTGCCAGCAGCCCCAGCGGGAGGCCCCCCTACGAGCAGTACTTC. This codes for CASSPSGRPPYEQYF. The whole variable domain, filled in from reference TRBV5-6 and TRBJ2-7, reads DAGVTQSPTHLIKTRGQQVTLRCSPKSGHDTVSWYQQALGQGPQFIFQYYEEEERQRGNFPDRFSGHQFPNYSSELNVNALLLGDSALYLCASSPSGRPPYEQYFGPGTRLTVT.

The rearrangement joins TRBV6-6 to TRBJ2-1; 13 nucleotides agree with TRBD2. The germline gives CDR1 MNHNY, CDR2 SVGAGI (reference sequence). The CDR3 is 15 residues long. V was clipped by 7 bases and J by 7 bases; unmatched bases: 7. In DNA, the CDR3 is TGTGCCAGCACTTCTCGGGGACTAGCGGGAAATGAGCAGTTCTTC. Amino acid sequence: CASTSRGLAGNEQFF.

The CDR3 bases are TGTGCCAGTGCGGGACCGCAACTAACTAATGAAAAACTGTTTTTT. It translates to CASAGPQLTNEKLFF. This chain uses TRBV19 with TRBJ1-4; D may be TRBD1 (5 bases). The germline V and J ends were trimmed by 8 bases and 1 base, with 14 bases remaining between them. Germline V gene lookup returns CDR1 LNHDA and CDR2 SQIVND (reference sequence). This CDR3 is built from 15 residues.

The rearrangement links TRBV28 to TRBJ1-3, with D uncertain. CDR3 length equals 16 residues. V shed 2 bases and J shed 0 bases, with 11 bases lying between them. CDR1 and CDR2 (germline): MDHEN, SYDVKM. As DNA, the CDR3 is TGTGCCAGCAGTTTAATTTCCGGGTTCTCTGGAAACACCATATATTTT. This encodes CASSLISGFSGNTIYF.

The genes are TRBV11-3 and TRBJ2-1, with 11 bases lining up with TRBD2. Unmatched junction bases numbered 4, after V lost 5 bases and J lost 1 base. Germline V CDR1 and CDR2: SGHNT, YENEEA. CDR3 length: 16 residues. The CDR3 here is CASSPRTSGSYNEQFF. DNA of the CDR3: TGTGCCAGCAGCCCACGGACTAGCGGGTCCTACAATGAGCAGTTCTTC. Drawing the rest from reference TRBV11-3 and TRBJ2-1, the complete variable domain is EAGVVQSPRYKIIEKKQPVAFWCNPISGHNTLYWYLQNLGQGPELLIRYENEEAVDDSQLPKDRFSAERLKGVDSTLKIQPAELGDSAVYLCASSPRTSGSYNEQFFGPGTRLTVL.

This rearrangement joins TRBV6-5 to TRBJ2-7; D is unresolved. The CDR3 contains 13 residues. Germline V CDR1 and CDR2: MNHEY, SVGAGI. Deletions cut 4 bases from V and 2 bases from J, with 9 bases between. The chain's CDR3 is CASSSSRTYEQYF. In nucleotides, the CDR3 is TGTGCCAGCAGTTCTTCCAGGACCTACGAGCAGTACTTC.

Concerning this clone itself: Distinct nucleotide sequences in the sample also encode this CDR3. The rearrangement uses TRBV28 and TRBJ2-5; TRBD2 agrees at 10 bases. Trimming at V came to 6 bases and at J to 4 bases, leaving 2 bases not matched to a gene. The germline gives CDR1 MDHEN, CDR2 SYDVKM. This CDR3 region has 13 residues. The chain's CDR3 is CASRLAGRETQYF. CDR3 nucleotides: TGTGCCAGCAGACTAGCGGGGCGAGAGACCCAGTACTTC. The full variable domain, its missing parts supplied by reference TRBV28 and TRBJ2-5, is DVKVTQSSRYLVKRTGEKVFLECVQDMDHENMFWYRQDPGLGLRLIYFSYDVKMKEKGDIPEGYSVSREKKERFSLILESASTNQTSMYLCASRLAGRETQYFGPGTRLLVL.

Regarding this clone: Different DNA sequences within this sample yield the same CDR3. The CDR3 protein is CASSSGSNTEAFF. Here the CDR3 DNA reads TGTGCCAGCAGCTCGGGGTCGAACACTGAAGCTTTCTTT. The chain couples TRBV7-3 to TRBJ1-1; D is uncertain. The germline V and J ends were trimmed by 4 bases and 1 base, with 7 bases remaining between them. From germline, CDR1 is SGHTA and CDR2 FQGTGA. This CDR3 contains 13 residues.

The rearrangement links TRBV28 to TRBJ1-2; 11 bases fit TRBD1. Unmatched junction bases numbered 11, after V lost 6 bases and J lost 8 bases. This CDR3 comprises 15 residues. CDR1 and CDR2 (germline): MDHEN, SYDVKM. The CDR3 loop is CASSLMPGQGGGYTF. In DNA, the CDR3 is TGTGCCAGCAGCCTAATGCCGGGACAGGGGGGCGGCTACACCTTC.

This chain links TRBV4-2 with TRBJ2-3; a weak D match, TRBD2 (6 bases). The germline V gene has CDR1 LGHNA and CDR2 YNFKEQ. The CDR3 spans 14 residues. The V gene lost 2 bases and the J gene lost 6 bases, with 12 bases spanning the gap. DNA for the CDR3: TGTGCCAGCAGCCAATACGAGACTAGGGATACGCAGTATTTT. Its translation is CASSQYETRDTQYF.

The V gene is TRBV28, the J gene TRBJ1-2, with D possibly being TRBD1 (5 bases). The CDR3 runs 15 residues. CDR1 MDHEN and CDR2 SYDVKM come from the germline V gene. Trimming removed 9 bases from V and 8 bases from J, with 25 bases in between. The DNA for the CDR3 is TGTGCCAGTTTCCGAGGGGCGGTGGGGGGAAAGGGCTACACCTTC. Its translation: CASFRGAVGGKGYTF.